Listed here are 31 T cell receptor beta chains from one sample, sequenced in a study of response to subunit inactivated influenza vaccine. TCRdb fed the RT-PCR reads into MiXCR, producing one record per CDR3 protein. Here the sample spans fewer than 700,000 distinct CDR3 sequences, roughly 13% being singletons. Sequencing used PBMCs from blood, obtained around seven weeks after vaccination. The receptor source for this set is a man in his fifties or sixties who received an inactivated influenza vaccine.

V usage is TRBV4-3 and J usage is TRBJ2-5; 12 bases fit TRBD2. CDR1 and CDR2 (germline): LGHNA, YSLEER. CDR3 length: 17 amino acids. Unmatched junction bases numbered 5, after V lost 1 base and J lost 2 bases. CDR3 bases: TGCGCCAGCAGCCAAGGTGCGACTAGCGGGGGTCAAGAGACCCAGTACTTC. Encoded protein: CASSQGATSGGQETQYF.

This clonotype was recorded a few times. V usage is TRBV20-1 and J usage is TRBJ2-5; either TRBD1 or TRBD2 may supply D (5 bases each). The CDR3 contains 14 residues. V shed 1 base and J shed 5 bases, with 14 bases lying between them. CDR1 is DFQATT and CDR2 is SNEGSKA in the germline V gene (reference sequence). CDR3 coding DNA: TGCAGTGCTAGAGTTTGGGGGAGTCTGGAGACCCAGTACTTC. It translates to CSARVWGSLETQYF.

The chain recombines TRBV4-1 with TRBJ2-5; tentative D call: TRBD1 (6 bases). Germline V gene lookup returns CDR1 MGHRA and CDR2 YSYEKL. The CDR3 spans 14 residues. V dropped 2 bases and J dropped 2 bases, with 9 bases sitting between them. CDR3 sequence reads: CASSQTTGQETQYF. Written as DNA, the CDR3 is TGCGCCAGCAGCCAAACGACAGGACAAGAGACCCAGTACTTC.

The chain uses TRBV7-2 and TRBJ2-7; 12 bases are shared with TRBD2. V was clipped by 3 bases and J by 3 bases; unmatched bases: 3. Germline assignment: CDR1 SGHTA and CDR2 FQGNSA. This CDR3 region has 15 residues. The chain's CDR3 is CASSFRLAGVYEQYF. In DNA, the CDR3 is TGTGCCAGCAGCTTCAGACTAGCGGGGGTCTACGAGCAGTACTTC. The full variable domain, in which reference TRBV7-2 and TRBJ2-7 provide the parts outside the CDR3, is GAGVSQSPSNKVTEKGKDVELRCDPISGHTALYWYRQSLGQGLEFLIYFQGNSAPDKSGLPSDRFSAERTGGSVSTLTIQRTQQEDSAVYLCASSFRLAGVYEQYFGPGTRLTVT.

This clonotype was seen many times. The J gene is TRBJ1-5, the V gene TRBV7-9, with TRBD1 matching 7 bases. V trimming: 2 bases; J trimming: 2 bases; junction bases outside the gene matches: 3. Germline-derived CDR1 and CDR2 are SEHNR and FQNEAQ (reference sequence). CDR3 size: 15 residues. The CDR3 region has the DNA TGTGCCAGCAGCTTACAGGGGGAGGGCAATCAGCCCCAGCATTTT. Amino acids: CASSLQGEGNQPQHF. Drawing the rest from reference TRBV7-9 and TRBJ1-5, the complete variable domain is DTGVSQNPRHKITKRGQNVTFRCDPISEHNRLYWYRQTLGQGPEFLTYFQNEAQLEKSRLLSDRFSAERPKGSFSTLEIQRTEQGDSAMYLCASSLQGEGNQPQHFGDGTRLSIL.

The table lists this clonotype with a few counts. The chain couples TRBV15 to TRBJ2-1, with D maybe TRBD2 (7 bases). Per germline, CDR1 LNHNV and CDR2 YYDKDF (reference sequence). This CDR3 is built from 14 residues. Deletions cut 1 base from V and 8 bases from J, with 12 bases between. The DNA of the CDR3 is TGTGCCACCAGCAGAGGCTGGGGGGGCTATGAGCAGTTCTTC. This sequence encodes CATSRGWGGYEQFF.

The chain couples TRBV7-6 to TRBJ2-7; 10 positions match TRBD1. This CDR3 region has 14 residues. Germline V CDR1 and CDR2: SGHVS, FNYEAQ. Losses at the gene ends were 5 bases for V and 3 bases for J; bases not matched to a gene: 4. The CDR3, as DNA: TGTGCCAGCAGCATCGGGACAGGGGACTACGAGCAGTACTTC. Amino acid sequence: CASSIGTGDYEQYF.

J is TRBJ2-3 and V is TRBV7-2; TRBD1 matches at 8 bases. The germline V gene encodes CDR1 SGHTA and CDR2 FQGNSA. The CDR3 consists of 17 residues. The junction had 11 bases not matched to a gene; V was cut back by 0 bases and J by 6 bases. This CDR3 is CASSLALPTGGRDTQYF. The CDR3 DNA reads TGTGCCAGCAGCTTAGCGCTCCCTACAGGGGGGAGGGATACGCAGTATTTT. Together with reference TRBV7-2 and TRBJ2-3, the CDR3 gives the full variable domain: GAGVSQSPSNKVTEKGKDVELRCDPISGHTALYWYRQSLGQGLEFLIYFQGNSAPDKSGLPSDRFSAERTGGSVSTLTIQRTQQEDSAVYLCASSLALPTGGRDTQYFGPGTRLTVL.

V gene TRBV11-2 combines with J gene TRBJ2-5; 9 bases align to TRBD2. The germline V gene encodes CDR1 SGHAT and CDR2 FQNNGV. V gave up 1 base and J gave up 3 bases; unmatched junction bases: 6. The CDR3 has 16 amino acids. CDR3 loop: CASSLVILAGKETQYF. CDR3 DNA sequence: TGTGCCAGCAGCTTAGTAATTCTAGCGGGAAAAGAGACCCAGTACTTC.

This clonotype was counted between two and nine times. V usage is TRBV20-1 and J usage is TRBJ2-5, with 10 bases fitting TRBD2. Germline lookup yields CDR1 DFQATT and CDR2 SNEGSKA (reference sequence). The CDR3 length is 14 residues. After removal of 0 bases from V and 7 bases from J, the junction contained 5 bases not matched to a gene. The CDR3 DNA reads TGCAGTGCTAGAGATACTAGCGGGGCCTGGACCCAGTACTTC. It codes for CSARDTSGAWTQYF.

There are many counts of this clonotype. The V and J genes are TRBV4-3 and TRBJ2-3, with 7 bases identical to TRBD2. Germline loops: CDR1 LGHNA, CDR2 YSLEER. This CDR3 is built from 19 residues. Trimming removed 0 bases from V and 5 bases from J; junction bases left unmatched: 17. The CDR3: CASSQDWVVRGGGRDTQYF. CDR3 nucleotides: TGCGCCAGCAGCCAAGATTGGGTGGTACGCGGGGGTGGTCGAGATACGCAGTATTTT.

With respect to this clonotype: One base away lies a much larger clone, so this may be a sequencing read error. The DNA for the CDR3 is TGTGCCAGCAGTTGGATAGACAATCAGCCCCAGCATTTT. Translated, it gives CASSWIDNQPQHF. This chain connects TRBV12-3 or TRBV12-4 to TRBJ1-5, with D unresolved. Trimming removed 4 bases at V and 3 bases at J, with 7 bases between. The CDR3 runs to 13 residues.

The chain links TRBV6-5 to TRBJ2-7; D gene unclear. Trimming left V 0 bases short and J 7 bases short, with 10 bases between. The V gene's germline CDR1 is MNHEY and CDR2 SVGAGI. CDR3 size: 13 residues. This chain's CDR3 is CASSYSQLGEQYF. The CDR3 nucleotides read TGTGCCAGCAGTTACTCCCAATTAGGGGAGCAGTACTTC.

The CDR3 loop is CASSLPTGTGNYEQYF. The CDR3 DNA sequence: TGCGCCAGCAGCCTTCCGACGGGGACAGGCAACTACGAGCAGTACTTC. This chain connects TRBV5-1 to TRBJ2-7, with 8 bases lining up with TRBD1. Unmatched junction bases numbered 12, after V lost 4 bases and J lost 3 bases. The CDR3 is made up of 16 amino acids. Germline loops: CDR1 SGHRS, CDR2 YFSETQ.

The table lists this clonotype with a few counts. This rearrangement joins TRBV28 to TRBJ2-5, with a possible D match to TRBD2 (6 bases). Deletions cut 0 bases from V and 1 base from J, with 12 bases between. The CDR3 runs 16 residues. Germline CDR1 and CDR2: MDHEN and SYDVKM. The CDR3 reads CASSLWLGLIQETQYF. For the CDR3, the DNA is TGTGCCAGCAGTTTATGGTTGGGACTTATCCAAGAGACCCAGTACTTC.

This clonotype was observed a few times. This sequence joins TRBV12-3 or TRBV12-4 and TRBJ2-7, with D perhaps matching TRBD1 (6 bases). The germline V and J ends were trimmed by 6 bases and 6 bases, with 15 bases remaining between them. CDR3 length: 13 residues. The CDR3 DNA is TGTGCCAGCAGCGGGAAGACAGGATCCGAGCAGTACTTC. Its protein product is CASSGKTGSEQYF.

This clonotype has more than one count but fewer than ten. The gene calls are TRBV9 and TRBJ2-3, with a possible D match to TRBD1 (5 bases). Germline V gene lookup returns CDR1 SGDLS and CDR2 YYNGEE. The CDR3 extends over 13 amino acids. The V and J ends lost 3 bases and 0 bases respectively, with 5 bases between them. CDR3 DNA: TGTGCCAGCAGCGGACAGAGCACAGATACGCAGTATTTT. Translation: CASSGQSTDTQYF.

The CDR3 region has the DNA TGTGCCAGCAGCTTCCTAGCGGGGGACAGCTACGAGCAGTACTTC. This translates into CASSFLAGDSYEQYF. This chain connects TRBV7-2 to TRBJ2-7, with TRBD2 identical over 10 bases. CDR1 is SGHTA and CDR2 is FQGNSA in the germline V gene. Trimming cost V 3 bases and J 3 bases; bases outside gene matches: 5. This CDR3 has 15 residues.

This clonotype was found a few times. This chain connects TRBV7-2 to TRBJ2-7; D is ambiguous. Germline CDR1 is SGHTA and CDR2 is FQGNSA. V lost 5 bases and J 6 bases, leaving 14 bases between the germline ends. This CDR3 is built from 13 residues. The CDR3 DNA follows: TGTGCCAGCAGCCAATGGGCGGATGGCGAGCAGTACTTC. This encodes CASSQWADGEQYF.

This rearrangement joins TRBV3-1 to TRBJ2-2; D is unclear. CDR3 length: 14 amino acids. With 1 base removed from V and 6 bases from J, the gap between germline ends came to 9 bases. Germline V lookup: CDR1 LGHDT, CDR2 YNNKEL (reference sequence). The DNA for the CDR3 is TGTGCCAGCAGCCAAGCCCGGAGTTCCGGGGAGCTGTTTTTT. Translated, it gives CASSQARSSGELFF.

The rearrangement joins TRBV5-1 to TRBJ2-2; 8 nucleotides agree with TRBD1. The CDR3 has 15 amino acids. The germline gives CDR1 SGHRS, CDR2 YFSETQ. V lost 0 bases, J lost 7 bases, and 5 bases stayed unmatched. The CDR3 nucleotides read TGCGCCAGCAGCTTGGAGCAGGGGGCGAACGGGGAGCTGTTTTTT. Residues: CASSLEQGANGELFF.

This chain links TRBV7-2 with TRBJ2-5; D not resolved. From germline, CDR1 is SGHTA and CDR2 FQGNSA. V lost 5 bases and J lost 4, with 11 bases in between. The CDR3 contains 13 residues. CDR3 DNA sequence: TGTGCCAGCAGCCTGGGCTGGAGAGAGACCCAGTACTTC. Translated, it gives CASSLGWRETQYF.

This clonotype was seen repeatedly, ten times or more. The chain carries TRBV5-1 and TRBJ1-1, with D unresolved. Germline-derived CDR1 and CDR2 are SGHRS and YFSETQ. The CDR3 consists of 14 residues. Trimming cost V 5 bases and J 4 bases, with 15 bases left between them. CDR3 nucleotides: TGCGCCAGCAGTAGTCAGCAGGCAGGCACTGAAGCTTTCTTT. This gives the protein CASSSQQAGTEAFF.

This clonotype was recorded a few times. This chain joins TRBV12-3 or TRBV12-4 and TRBJ1-5; the D gene is possibly TRBD1 (5 bases). V was clipped by 1 base and J by 2 bases, with 6 bases between them. This CDR3 comprises 14 residues. CDR3 sequence: CASSLVGRNQPQHF. The CDR3, as DNA: TGTGCCAGCAGTTTAGTGGGGCGCAATCAGCCCCAGCATTTT.

This chain joins TRBV18 and TRBJ2-2, with D maybe TRBD1 (6 bases). This CDR3 is 14 amino acids long. V was shortened by 5 bases and J by 1 base, with 8 bases between the two germline ends. In germline, CDR1 is KGHSH, CDR2 LQKENI. For the CDR3, the DNA is TGTGCCAGCTCAGAACAGGGGAACACCGGGGAGCTGTTTTTT. The encoded protein is CASSEQGNTGELFF. Variable domain in full (rest from reference TRBV18 and TRBJ2-2): NAGVMQNPRHLVRRRGQEARLRCSPMKGHSHVYWYRQLPEEGLKFMVYLQKENIIDESGMPKERFSAEFPKEGPSILRIQQVVRGDSAAYFCASSEQGNTGELFFGEGSRLTVL.

The V gene is TRBV7-2, the J gene TRBJ2-5; D remains unclear. The germline gives CDR1 SGHTA, CDR2 FQGNSA. V was trimmed by 4 bases and J by 5 bases, leaving 14 bases between them. This CDR3 spans 14 amino acids. The CDR3 sequence is CASSWTSLGETQYF. The CDR3 DNA reads TGTGCCAGCAGCTGGACCTCCTTAGGGGAGACCCAGTACTTC.

A remark on this clonotype: A single base separates this from a much larger clone, so it may be a read error. V is TRBV12-3 or TRBV12-4 and J is TRBJ1-1; D ambiguous. Deletions cut 5 bases from V and 3 bases from J, with 16 bases between. The CDR3 runs 15 residues. CDR3 sequence: CASSRTTRSDTEAFF. CDR3 DNA sequence: TGTGCCAGCAGTCGAACGACTCGGTCGGACACTGAAGCTTTCTTT.

The V and J genes are TRBV5-8 and TRBJ2-1; 7 positions agree with TRBD1. Germline trimming cut 0 bases from V and 8 bases from J; bases unmatched to any gene: 5. Germline CDR1 and CDR2: SGHTS and YDEGEE. The CDR3 sequence is 14 residues long. The CDR3 DNA reads as TGTGCCAGCAGCTTGGGACAGGGATTCGATGAGCAGTTCTTC. It yields the protein CASSLGQGFDEQFF.

The rearrangement uses TRBV10-3 and TRBJ2-5, with TRBD2 matching 9 bases. With V trimmed by 0 bases and J by 1 base, 3 bases remained unmatched. The germline gives CDR1 ENHRY, CDR2 SYGVKD. This CDR3 is 16 amino acids long. The CDR3 sequence: CAISESSGGTQETQYF. In DNA form, the CDR3 reads TGTGCCATCAGTGAGTCTAGCGGGGGAACCCAAGAGACCCAGTACTTC.

This sequence joins TRBV9 and TRBJ2-1; TRBD1 agrees at 7 bases. This CDR3 is built from 17 residues. J lost 2 bases, V lost 4 bases, and 12 bases had no gene match. Per the germline V gene, CDR1 is SGDLS and CDR2 is YYNGEE. CDR3 residues: CASSTPTDRSPYNEQFF. For the CDR3, the DNA is TGTGCCAGCAGCACCCCGACGGACAGGTCTCCCTACAATGAGCAGTTCTTC.

This clonotype has only a few counts. The V gene is TRBV29-1, the J gene TRBJ2-7, with TRBD2 matching 12 bases. CDR1 and CDR2 from the germline V gene are SQVTM and ANQGSEA. The CDR3 loop spans 15 amino acids. The J segment lost 0 bases and the V segment lost 6 bases, leaving 6 bases of the junction unmatched. The CDR3 is CSVKGLAGSSYEQYF. The CDR3 nucleotides are TGCAGCGTCAAAGGACTAGCGGGAAGCTCCTACGAGCAGTACTTC.